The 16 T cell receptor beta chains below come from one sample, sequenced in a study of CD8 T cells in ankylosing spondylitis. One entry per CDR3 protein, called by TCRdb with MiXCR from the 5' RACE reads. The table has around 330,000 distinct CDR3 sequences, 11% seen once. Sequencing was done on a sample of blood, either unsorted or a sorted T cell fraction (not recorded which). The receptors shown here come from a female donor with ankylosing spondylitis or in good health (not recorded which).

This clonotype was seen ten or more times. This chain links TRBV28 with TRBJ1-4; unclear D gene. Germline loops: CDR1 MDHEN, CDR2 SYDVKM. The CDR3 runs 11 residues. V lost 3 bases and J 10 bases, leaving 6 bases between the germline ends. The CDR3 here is CASSFSGKLFF. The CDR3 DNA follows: TGTGCCAGCAGTTTTTCGGGAAAACTGTTTTTT.

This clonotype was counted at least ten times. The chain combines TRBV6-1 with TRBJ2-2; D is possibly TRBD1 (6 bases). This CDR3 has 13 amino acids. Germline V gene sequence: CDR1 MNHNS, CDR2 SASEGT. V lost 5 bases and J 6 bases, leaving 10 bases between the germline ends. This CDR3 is CASSPGDPGELFF. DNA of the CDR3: TGTGCCAGCAGTCCAGGGGATCCCGGGGAGCTGTTTTTT.

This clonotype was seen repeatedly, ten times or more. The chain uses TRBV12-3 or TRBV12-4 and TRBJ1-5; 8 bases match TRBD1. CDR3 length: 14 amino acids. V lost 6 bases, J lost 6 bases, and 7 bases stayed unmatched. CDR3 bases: TGTGCCAGCAGGAAACAGGGGGACGGTCAGCCCCAGCATTTT. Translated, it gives CASRKQGDGQPQHF.

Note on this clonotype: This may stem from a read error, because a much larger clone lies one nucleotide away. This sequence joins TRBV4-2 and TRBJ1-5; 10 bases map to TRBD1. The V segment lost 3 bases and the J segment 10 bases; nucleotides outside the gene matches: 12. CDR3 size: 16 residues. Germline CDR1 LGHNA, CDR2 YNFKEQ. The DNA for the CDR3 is TGTGCCAGCAGCCAGGGGGGACAGGGGTTTGGTCACCCCCAGCATTTT. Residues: CASSQGGQGFGHPQHF.

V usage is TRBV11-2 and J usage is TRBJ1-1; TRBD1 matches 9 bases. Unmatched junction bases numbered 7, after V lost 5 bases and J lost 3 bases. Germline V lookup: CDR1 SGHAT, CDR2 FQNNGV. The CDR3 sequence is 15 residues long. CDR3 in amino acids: CASSPRTGAYTEAFF. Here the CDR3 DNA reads TGTGCCAGCAGCCCCCGGACAGGGGCCTACACTGAAGCTTTCTTT. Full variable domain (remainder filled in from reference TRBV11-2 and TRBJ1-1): EAGVAQSPRYKIIEKRQSVAFWCNPISGHATLYWYQQILGQGPKLLIQFQNNGVVDDSQLPKDRFSAERLKGVDSTLKIQPAKLEDSAVYLCASSPRTGAYTEAFFGQGTRLTVV.

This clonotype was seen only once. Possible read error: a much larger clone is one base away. CDR3 residues: CASSNIHTRDFTEAFF. CDR3 nucleotide sequence: TGTGCCAGCAGCAATATCCATACTCGGGACTTCACTGAAGCTTTCTTT. The chain has TRBV7-9 and TRBJ1-1; TRBD1 is a possible D gene (5 bases). V lost 5 bases to trimming and J lost 4 bases, with 20 bases between them. This CDR3 spans 16 amino acids. Germline loops: CDR1 SEHNR, CDR2 FQNEAQ (reference sequence).

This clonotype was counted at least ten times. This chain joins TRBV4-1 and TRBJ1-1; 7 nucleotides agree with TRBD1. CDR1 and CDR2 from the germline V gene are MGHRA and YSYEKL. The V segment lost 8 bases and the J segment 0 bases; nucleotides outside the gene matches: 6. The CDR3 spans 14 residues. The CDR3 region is CASAGGQLNTEAFF. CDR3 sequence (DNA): TGCGCCAGCGCCGGGGGACAGTTGAACACTGAAGCTTTCTTT.

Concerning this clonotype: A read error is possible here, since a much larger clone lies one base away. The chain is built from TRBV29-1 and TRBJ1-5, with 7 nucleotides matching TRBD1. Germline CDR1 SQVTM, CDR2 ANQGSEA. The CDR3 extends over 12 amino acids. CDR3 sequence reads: CSAGQNNRPQHF. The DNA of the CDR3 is TGCAGCGCGGGACAGAACAATCGGCCCCAGCATTTT.

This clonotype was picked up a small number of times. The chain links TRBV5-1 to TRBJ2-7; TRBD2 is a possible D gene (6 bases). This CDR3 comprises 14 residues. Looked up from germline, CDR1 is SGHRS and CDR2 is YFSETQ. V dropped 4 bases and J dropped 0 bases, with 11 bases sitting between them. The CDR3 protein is CASSRESRSYEQYF. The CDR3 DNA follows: TGCGCCAGCAGCCGGGAGTCGCGCTCCTACGAGCAGTACTTC. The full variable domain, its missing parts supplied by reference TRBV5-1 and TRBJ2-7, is KAGVTQTPRYLIKTRGQQVTLSCSPISGHRSVSWYQQTPGQGLQFLFEYFSETQRNKGNFPGRFSGRQFSNSRSEMNVSTLELGDSALYLCASSRESRSYEQYFGPGTRLTVT.

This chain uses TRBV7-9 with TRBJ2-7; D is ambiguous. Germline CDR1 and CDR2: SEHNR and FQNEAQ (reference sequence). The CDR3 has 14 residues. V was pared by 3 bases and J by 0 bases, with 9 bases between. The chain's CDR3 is CASSFLGRSYEQYF. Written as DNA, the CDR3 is TGTGCCAGCAGCTTCCTCGGCCGCTCCTACGAGCAGTACTTC.

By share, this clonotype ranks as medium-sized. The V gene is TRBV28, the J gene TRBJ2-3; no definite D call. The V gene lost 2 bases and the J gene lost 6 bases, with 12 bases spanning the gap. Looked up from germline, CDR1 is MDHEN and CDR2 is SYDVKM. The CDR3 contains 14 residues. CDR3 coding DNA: TGTGCCAGCAGTTTAGAGGCTCCCGGGGATACGCAGTATTTT. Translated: CASSLEAPGDTQYF. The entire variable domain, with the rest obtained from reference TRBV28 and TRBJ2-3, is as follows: DVKVTQSSRYLVKRTGEKVFLECVQDMDHENMFWYRQDPGLGLRLIYFSYDVKMKEKGDIPEGYSVSREKKERFSLILESASTNQTSMYLCASSLEAPGDTQYFGPGTRLTVL.

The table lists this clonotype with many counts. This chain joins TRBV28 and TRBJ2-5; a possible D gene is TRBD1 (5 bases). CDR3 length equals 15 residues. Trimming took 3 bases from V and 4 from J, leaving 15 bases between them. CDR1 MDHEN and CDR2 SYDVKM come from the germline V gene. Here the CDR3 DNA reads TGTGCCAGCAGTTTGGGTGGCAGGGCTTTAGAGACCCAGTACTTC. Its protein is CASSLGGRALETQYF.

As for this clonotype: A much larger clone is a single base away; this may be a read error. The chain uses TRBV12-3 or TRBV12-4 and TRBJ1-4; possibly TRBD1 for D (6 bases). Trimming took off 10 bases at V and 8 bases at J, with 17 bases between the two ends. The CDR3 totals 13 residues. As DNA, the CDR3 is TGTGCCAACAATTTAGGGGGAGGCGAAAAACTGTTTTTT. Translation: CANNLGGGEKLFF.

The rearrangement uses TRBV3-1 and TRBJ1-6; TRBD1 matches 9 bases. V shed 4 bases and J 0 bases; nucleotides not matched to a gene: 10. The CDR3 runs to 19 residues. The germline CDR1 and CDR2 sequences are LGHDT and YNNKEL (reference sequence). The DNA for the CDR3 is TGTGCCAGCAGCCCGTTTGGGACAGGGCTTAGCTCCTATAATTCACCCCTCCACTTT. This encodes CASSPFGTGLSSYNSPLHF. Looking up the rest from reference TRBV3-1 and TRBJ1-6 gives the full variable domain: DTAVSQTPKYLVTQMGNDKSIKCEQNLGHDTMYWYKQDSKKFLKIMFSYNNKELIINETVPNRFSPKSPDKAHLNLHINSLELGDSAVYFCASSPFGTGLSSYNSPLHFGNGTRLTVT.

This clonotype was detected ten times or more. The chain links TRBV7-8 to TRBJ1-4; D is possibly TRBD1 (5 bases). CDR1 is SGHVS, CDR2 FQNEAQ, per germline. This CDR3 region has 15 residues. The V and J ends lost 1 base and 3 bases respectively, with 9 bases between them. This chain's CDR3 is CASSLGQGANEKLFF. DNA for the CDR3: TGTGCCAGCAGCTTAGGTCAGGGCGCTAATGAAAAACTGTTTTTT.

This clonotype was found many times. The CDR3 region has the DNA TGTGCCAGCAGCCCCGGGACCTTTATAACCGGGGAGCTGTTTTTT. Its protein product is CASSPGTFITGELFF. The rearrangement uses TRBV6-2 or TRBV6-3 and TRBJ2-2; D possibly uses TRBD1 or TRBD2 (5 bases each). Germline CDR1 MNHEY, CDR2 SVGEGT. This CDR3 has 15 residues. The germline V and J ends were trimmed by 6 bases and 5 bases, with 16 bases remaining between them.